Listed here are 29 T cell receptor beta chains from one sample, sequenced in a study of tumor-infiltrating lymphocytes in primary liver carcinoma. A primer in the constant region served to generate TCR beta cDNA from 500 ng of total RNA. A slightly modified ARM-PCR protocol with three nested multiplex PCR rounds produced these TCR beta libraries. TRBV1-TRBV30 forward primers and a C-beta reverse primer were used in the first two PCR rounds, which each ran for ten to eleven cycles. Using its own MiXCR run on the multiplex PCR reads, TCRdb lists one record per CDR3 protein. Of almost 45,000 distinct CDR3 sequences in the sample, 75% were seen once. DNA and RNA were both co-extracted from 20-30 mg of bulk tissue that had not been sorted. Sequencing was done on a sample of tumor-adjacent normal liver tissue. The receptors stem from a woman aged 25-40 years with primary liver carcinoma and hepatitis B virus infection.

This clonotype was seen only a few times. The chain recombines TRBV20-1 with TRBJ2-7, with 12 bases that match TRBD2. The CDR3 totals 14 residues. The germline gives CDR1 DFQATT, CDR2 SNEGSKA (reference sequence). The J segment lost 2 bases and the V segment lost 6 bases, leaving 5 bases of the junction unmatched. The CDR3 sequence is CSALGLAGTYEQYF. The DNA for the CDR3 is TGCAGTGCCCTAGGACTAGCGGGAACCTACGAGCAGTACTTC.

To note about this clonotype: Sequence at one end of the junction differs from germline and may be a read error. The CDR3 spells CTSSNLAGVYEQYF. The CDR3 region has the DNA TGTACCAGCAGTAACCTAGCAGGAGTGTACGAGCAGTACTTC. The chain couples TRBV6-1 to TRBJ2-7, with a possible D match to TRBD2 (5 bases). From germline, CDR1 is MNHNS and CDR2 SASEGT. CDR3 length: 14 residues.

As to this clonotype: At one end, the junction sequence differs from germline, possibly due to a read error. The J gene is TRBJ2-3, the V gene TRBV6-5, with 9 bases matching TRBD2. The V gene's germline CDR1 is MNHEY and CDR2 SVGAGI. This CDR3 comprises 16 residues. In DNA, the CDR3 is TGCGCCAGCACCAGCTCTCGCGGGAGGGCCAGAGATACGCAGTATTTT. This sequence encodes CASTSSRGRARDTQYF.

The J gene is TRBJ2-7, the V gene TRBV4-2; D not resolved. The CDR3 extends over 16 amino acids. The V end was cut by 1 base, the J end by 2 bases, with 15 bases between. Per the germline V gene, CDR1 is LGHNA and CDR2 is YNFKEQ. CDR3 residues: CASSQAMTAGAYEQYF. CDR3 bases: TGTGCCAGCAGCCAAGCGATGACGGCTGGGGCCTACGAGCAGTACTTC.

A note on this clonotype: One end of the junction does not line up with germline, which may come from a read error. The CDR3, as DNA: TGCGCGAGCAGCACGAATGGCGGGCTAGCGGGAGGAAGTGAGCAGTTCTTC. Its translation is CASSTNGGLAGGSEQFF. The rearrangement joins TRBV4-3 to TRBJ2-1, with 11 positions matching TRBD2. The germline gives CDR1 LGHNA, CDR2 YSLEER. The CDR3 consists of 17 residues.

Regarding this clonotype: The conserved phenylalanine or tryptophan normally closing the CDR3 is absent here, so this likely arose from a read error. The chain uses TRBV11-1 and TRBJ2-3, with 7 bases that match TRBD2. The CDR3 runs 14 residues. Trimming at V came to 3 bases and at J to 5 bases, leaving 5 bases not matched to a gene. Germline V gene sequence: CDR1 SGHAT, CDR2 FQDESV (reference sequence). The DNA of the CDR3 is TGTGCCAGCAGCTTGGGACTACTCAGAGATACGCAGTATTTG. It yields the protein CASSLGLLRDTQYL.

This clonotype was recorded once. V and J are TRBV4-2 and TRBJ2-7; 8 bases match TRBD1. Germline V gene data show CDR1 as LGHNA and CDR2 as YNFKEQ. V was clipped by 2 bases and J by 7 bases; unmatched bases: 13. The CDR3 extends over 16 amino acids. CDR3 region: CASSQNSGQVGDEQYF. As DNA, the CDR3 is TGTGCCAGCAGCCAAAATTCGGGACAGGTGGGGGATGAGCAGTACTTC.

This clonotype was seen a few times. Since the CDR3 does not end with the conserved phenylalanine or tryptophan, this likely comes from a read error. V gene TRBV11-2 combines with J gene TRBJ2-1; tentatively, D is TRBD1 or TRBD2 (5 bases each). CDR1 is SGHAT and CDR2 is FQNNGV in the germline V gene. Trimming removed 5 bases from V and 7 bases from J, with 15 bases in between. The CDR3 spans 14 residues. Here the CDR3 reads CASSLEGTWNEQFS. For the CDR3, the DNA is TGTGCCAGCAGCCTCGAAGGGACGTGGAATGAGCAGTTCTCC.

At least ten counts were recorded for this clonotype. V and J are TRBV6-2 or TRBV6-3 and TRBJ2-1; 8 nucleotides align to TRBD2. The CDR3 runs to 16 residues. V lost 0 bases to trimming and J lost 6 bases; unmatched junction nucleotides: 7. Germline lookup yields CDR1 MNHEY and CDR2 SVGEGT. The CDR3 bases are TGTGCCAGCAGTTACTCTCTCGAGCGGGAGTTCAATGAGCAGTTCTTC. It translates to CASSYSLEREFNEQFF.

This clonotype was seen only a few times. A much larger clone lies one base from this, so it may be a read error. The chain carries TRBV4-1 and TRBJ1-3; 7 nucleotides line up with TRBD1. The CDR3 has 14 residues. Germline CDR1 is MGHRA and CDR2 is YSYEKL. CDR3 nucleotides: TGCGCCAGCAGCCAAGGGGACAGCGGAAACACCATACATTTT. Translating gives CASSQGDSGNTIHF.

This clonotype was seen at least ten times. V usage is TRBV7-6 and J usage is TRBJ2-7; perhaps TRBD2 as D (6 bases). Germline CDR1 SGHVS, CDR2 FNYEAQ. Trimming cost V 3 bases and J 2 bases, with 11 bases left between them. This CDR3 region has 14 residues. The CDR3 loop is CASSFGTGTYEQYF. The CDR3 DNA sequence: TGTGCCAGCAGCTTCGGGACTGGGACCTACGAGCAGTACTTC. Complete variable domain (other parts from reference TRBV7-6 and TRBJ2-7): GAGVSQSPRYKVTKRGQDVALRCDPISGHVSLYWYRQALGQGPEFLTYFNYEAQQDKSGLPNDRFSAERPEGSISTLTIQRTEQRDSAMYRCASSFGTGTYEQYFGPGTRLTVT.

About this clonotype itself: A read error may account for a junction end that differs from germline. CDR3 region: CTSSLHGNYEQYF. The CDR3 DNA is TGTACCAGCAGCCTCCATGGAAACTACGAGCAATACTTC. The chain recombines TRBV6-5 with TRBJ2-7; D is uncertain. Germline V gene data show CDR1 as MNHEY and CDR2 as SVGAGI. This CDR3 region has 13 residues.

The CDR3 DNA follows: TGCAGCATTGCGATAGAGAAAGGCTACACCTTC. This gives the protein CSIAIEKGYTF. The chain links TRBV29-1 to TRBJ1-2; D is unclear. V lost 8 bases and J 8 bases, leaving 15 bases between the germline ends. Germline V CDR1 and CDR2: SQVTM, ANQGSEA. The CDR3 runs to 11 residues.

The chain recombines TRBV4-3 with TRBJ2-3; TRBD1 is a possible D gene (6 bases). With 2 bases removed from V and 8 bases from J, the gap between germline ends came to 20 bases. Germline loops: CDR1 LGHNA, CDR2 YSLEER. The CDR3 totals 16 residues. The CDR3 DNA reads TGCGCCAGCAGCCAACAGGGGCTGGCGAACACATGTACGCAGTATTTT. This encodes CASSQQGLANTCTQYF.

On this clonotype itself: A much larger clonotype is one base distant, so this may be a read error. The chain employs TRBV7-9 and TRBJ2-1, with D perhaps given as TRBD1 or TRBD2 (6 bases each). The germline gives CDR1 SEHNR, CDR2 FQNEAQ (reference sequence). The CDR3 is made up of 16 amino acids. This CDR3 reads CASRGGTGARYNKQFF. In nucleotides, the CDR3 is TGTGCCAGCAGAGGGGGGACGGGAGCGAGGTACAATAAGCAGTTCTTC.

Note on this clonotype: The junction and the germline gene differ at one end; a read error may be behind it. The chain uses TRBV6-5 and TRBJ1-1; a possible D gene is TRBD1 (5 bases). CDR3 length: 13 residues. CDR1 is MNHEY and CDR2 is SVGAGI in the germline V gene. As DNA, the CDR3 is TGTGCCAGCGGTTACGGGGGGAACACTGAAGCTTTCTTT. Translation gives CASGYGGNTEAFF.

This clonotype was seen ten or more times. The chain has TRBV7-9 and TRBJ1-1; D ambiguous. Germline CDR1 and CDR2: SEHNR and FQNEAQ (reference sequence). V was cut by 7 bases and J by 4 bases, with 10 bases left in between. This CDR3 spans 12 amino acids. This CDR3 is CASTTDATEAFF. CDR3 nucleotides: TGTGCCAGCACCACGGACGCCACTGAAGCTTTCTTT.

The V call is TRBV11-2, the J call TRBJ1-1; D call uncertain. The CDR3 is 11 residues long. Germline V gene lookup returns CDR1 SGHAT and CDR2 FQNNGV. The CDR3 here is CESSPGTEAFF. CDR3 bases: TGTGAAAGCAGTCCCGGGACTGAAGCTTTCTTT.

At least ten counts were recorded for this clonotype. V usage is TRBV11-2 and J usage is TRBJ2-1; 8 bases are shared with TRBD1. Germline V lookup: CDR1 SGHAT, CDR2 FQNNGV. This CDR3 comprises 15 residues. V gave up 9 bases and J gave up 5 bases; unmatched junction bases: 12. CDR3 sequence reads: CASSGQGGAHNEQFF. The CDR3 region has the DNA TGTGCCAGTAGCGGACAGGGTGGGGCCCACAATGAGCAGTTCTTC.

Regarding this clonotype: This sequence may be a read error, since a much larger clone differs from it by one base. The chain is built from TRBV28 and TRBJ2-1; a possible D gene is TRBD2 (6 bases). V was clipped by 4 bases and J by 7 bases, with 26 bases between them. In germline, CDR1 is MDHEN, CDR2 SYDVKM. The CDR3 has 18 residues. In DNA form, the CDR3 reads TGTGCCAGCAGTTCGGGACTCCCGTCGCTGGGGGGATGGAATGAGCAGTTCTTC. Its protein product is CASSSGLPSLGGWNEQFF. The whole variable domain, filled in from reference TRBV28 and TRBJ2-1, reads DVKVTQSSRYLVKRTGEKVFLECVQDMDHENMFWYRQDPGLGLRLIYFSYDVKMKEKGDIPEGYSVSREKKERFSLILESASTNQTSMYLCASSSGLPSLGGWNEQFFGPGTRLTVL.

Concerning this clonotype itself: Compared with germline, one end of the junction differs, possibly owing to a read error. The chain uses TRBV6-6 and TRBJ2-3, with D unclear. This CDR3 is built from 14 residues. Germline V CDR1 and CDR2: MNHNY, SVGAGI (reference sequence). The CDR3 sequence is CVSSYANSADMQYF. The CDR3 DNA reads TGTGTCAGCAGTTACGCGAACTCCGCAGATATGCAGTATTTT.

The chain employs TRBV12-5 and TRBJ2-1, with D unclear. Germline-derived CDR1 and CDR2 are LGHNT and FRNRAP. The CDR3 sequence is 13 residues long. CDR3 nucleotides: TGTGTTAATGATTTCCAGAAGAACAATGAGCAGTTCTTC. It codes for CVNDFQKNNEQFF.

This clonotype was found a few times. A much larger clone lies a single base off, so this may be a read error. No conserved phenylalanine or tryptophan is present at the end of the CDR3, so a read error is the likely explanation. The chain recombines TRBV7-9 with TRBJ2-5, with 10 bases matching TRBD2. CDR3 length: 16 amino acids. Germline loops: CDR1 SEHNR, CDR2 FQNEAQ (reference sequence). After removal of 1 base from V and 3 bases from J, the junction contained 5 bases not matched to a gene. CDR3 in amino acids: CASSLDRLAGEETQYL. CDR3 coding DNA: TGTGCCAGCAGCTTAGATCGCCTAGCGGGAGAAGAGACCCAGTACTTA.

The chain couples TRBV12-3 or TRBV12-4 to TRBJ2-1; D is uncertain. This CDR3 comprises 11 residues. Trimming took off 7 bases at V and 12 bases at J, with 13 bases between the two ends. Here the CDR3 reads CASNWVGLQFF. The CDR3, as DNA: TGTGCCAGCAACTGGGTGGGCTTGCAGTTCTTC.

This chain uses TRBV7-3 with TRBJ2-2, with D tentatively TRBD1 or TRBD2 (5 bases each). Germline values: CDR1 SGHTA, CDR2 FQGTGA. V lost 3 bases to trimming and J lost 3 bases, with 8 bases between them. The CDR3 is made up of 14 amino acids. CDR3 in DNA: TGTGCCAGCAGCTTTTGGGACGACACCGGGGAGCTGTTTTTT. Protein sequence: CASSFWDDTGELFF.

The chain combines TRBV29-1 with TRBJ2-7, with TRBD2 identical over 7 bases. Germline CDR1 and CDR2: SQVTM and ANQGSEA. This CDR3 has 14 residues. CDR3 protein: CGAERRDYRPEQYF. The CDR3 DNA is TGCGGCGCTGAACGCCGGGACTATCGTCCCGAGCAGTACTTC.

To note about this clonotype: The junction does not match germline at one end; this may be a read error. The chain links TRBV11-2 to TRBJ1-1; tentative D call: TRBD1 (5 bases). The CDR3 length is 11 residues. Germline-derived CDR1 and CDR2 are SGHAT and FQNNGV. The CDR3, as DNA: TGTGCCAACAGCCCCGGGGCAGAAGCCTTCTTT. This sequence encodes CANSPGAEAFF.

For the CDR3, the DNA is TGTGCCAGCAGCTTGAACTACGCCGGGAGGGCCCAAGAGCAGTACTTC. This sequence encodes CASSLNYAGRAQEQYF. The chain combines TRBV5-5 with TRBJ2-7; TRBD2 agrees at 8 bases. V trimming: 1 base; J trimming: 7 bases; junction bases outside the gene matches: 13. The CDR3 runs to 16 residues. Germline V gene sequence: CDR1 SGHKS, CDR2 YYEKEE (reference sequence).

Note on this clonotype: The CDR3 does not close with the conserved phenylalanine or tryptophan, likely indicating a read error. V is TRBV12-3 or TRBV12-4 and J is TRBJ2-1; 11 bases match TRBD2. This CDR3 comprises 16 residues. V shed 5 bases, J shed 5 bases, and the junction held 8 bases outside the gene matches. The CDR3 here is CASSNLGLADHNEQFV. CDR3 DNA: TGTGCCAGCAGTAACCTGGGACTAGCGGACCACAATGAGCAGTTCGTC.